This entry lists 5 T cell receptor beta chains sequenced from one sample in a study of blood T cell repertoires in COVID-19 (dated by TCRdb to about 2020). The library was made by the immunoSEQ multiplex PCR assay. As stored in TCRdb, this immuneACCESS dataset retains in-frame rearrangements with V and J assigned. A fraction of the clones does not appear; measured against another copy, unresolved V genes explain less than half of the discrepancy, and the remainder lacks a known reason. The sample profile shows fewer than 50,000 clones; roughly 82% of them were found once. Approximately 7.6% of the sample lies in the top ten. Sequenced material: peripheral blood. The receptors were sampled from a human donor in a cohort sampled during active COVID-19.

The chain uses TRBV6-2 or TRBV6-3 and TRBJ2-1; no firm D call. The germline V gene has CDR1 MNHEY and CDR2 SVGEGT. The CDR3 runs 14 residues. The V and J ends lost 5 bases and 5 bases respectively, with 13 bases between them. As DNA, the CDR3 is TGTGCCAGCAGTATCCTTTGGTCTAACAATGAGCAGTTCTTC. It encodes CASSILWSNNEQFF.

This clone was seen a handful of times. V is TRBV28 and J is TRBJ1-1, with 9 bases lining up with TRBD1. Trimming took 5 bases from V and 1 from J; bases not matched to a gene: 8. Germline CDR1 reads MDHEN; CDR2 reads SYDVKM. The CDR3 is 16 amino acids. DNA for the CDR3: TGTGCCAGCAGTACTACTGGACAGGGGAAGAACACTGAAGCTTTCTTT. Amino acid sequence: CASSTTGQGKNTEAFF.

This clone showed up just once. The chain links TRBV6-5 to TRBJ1-5, with D hard to call. The CDR3 runs to 14 residues. Germline assignment: CDR1 MNHEY and CDR2 SVGAGI. V was trimmed by 6 bases and J by 3 bases, leaving 12 bases between them. As DNA, the CDR3 is TGTGCCAGCAGCCTAAGCCGGGACAATCAGCCCCAGCATTTT. Translation gives CASSLSRDNQPQHF.

The chain is built from TRBV6-5 and TRBJ1-5; D may be TRBD1 (5 bases). V lost 5 bases and J 5 bases, leaving 10 bases between the germline ends. This CDR3 has 13 amino acids. The germline V gene has CDR1 MNHEY and CDR2 SVGAGI. CDR3 loop: CASSRQKDQPQHF. The DNA for the CDR3 is TGTGCCAGCAGTAGACAGAAGGATCAGCCCCAGCATTTT.

This sequence joins TRBV5-8 and TRBJ1-4, with D uncertain. CDR1 SGHTS and CDR2 YDEGEE come from the germline V gene. V gave up 4 bases and J gave up 3 bases, with 13 bases separating them. The CDR3 is 15 residues long. CDR3 bases: TGTGCCAGCAGCACCGACTCGGAGGCTAATGAAAAACTGTTTTTT. Protein sequence: CASSTDSEANEKLFF.